This is a list of T cell receptor beta chains from one sample in a study of blood T cell repertoires in COVID-19. Sequenced by immunoSEQ multiplex PCR; TCRdb stores in-frame clones only, minus some. Of about 220,000 clones listed, over 60% are singletons. Sequenced: peripheral blood. Every receptor here comes from a woman between 65 and 79 years old with acute or convalescent COVID-19. Both conserved end residues are part of each CDR3. D genes are given only for firm matches. A row's size may be missing; if present it is once, few, many or a size class.

V: TRBV5-1
D: TRBD2
size: .
J: TRBJ2-2
DNA: TGCGCCAGCAGCTCGCGGCCCTTCGGGACTAGCGGGGAGATTCTCACCGGGGAGCTGTTTTTT
CDR3: CASSSRPFGTSGEILTGELFF

V: TRBV2
D: .
size: few
J: TRBJ2-5
DNA: TGTGCCAGCAGGGCACAGGTCCAAGAGACCCAGTACTTC
CDR3: CASRAQVQETQYF

V: TRBV18
D: .
size: .
J: TRBJ2-2
DNA: TGTGCCAGCTCAGGATCTTCGGGACACCAGGGCGGGGAGCTGTTTTTT
CDR3: CASSGSSGHQGGELFF

V: TRBV6-2/TRBV6-3
D: .
size: .
J: TRBJ2-4
DNA: TGTGCCAGCAGTCAAGCGTCAGGGAACATTCAGTACTTC
CDR3: CASSQASGNIQYF

V: TRBV7-9
D: .
size: .
J: TRBJ1-6
DNA: TGTGCCAGCAGCCCCGATGGGGGCAATAATTCACCCCTCCACTTT
CDR3: CASSPDGGNNSPLHF

V: TRBV6-1
D: .
size: .
J: TRBJ2-7
DNA: TGTGCCAGCAGTGACCGGGTCATAGGAATCTACGAGCAGTACTTC
CDR3: CASSDRVIGIYEQYF

V: TRBV4-3
D: TRBD2
size: .
J: TRBJ2-7
DNA: TGCGCCAGCAGCCAGGGGACTATCTCCTACGAGCAGTACTTC
CDR3: CASSQGTISYEQYF

V: TRBV5-1
D: .
size: .
J: TRBJ1-4
DNA: TGCGCCAGCAGCTTATCAGGGGCAACTAATGAAAAACTGTTTTTT
CDR3: CASSLSGATNEKLFF

V: TRBV24-1
D: .
size: .
J: TRBJ2-2
DNA: TGTGCCACCAGTGATCCGGGTCTAAACACCGGGGAGCTGTTTTTT
CDR3: CATSDPGLNTGELFF

V: TRBV6-2/TRBV6-3
D: .
size: .
J: TRBJ2-5
DNA: TGTGCCAGCAGTTCAGGGGCCCAGTACTTC
CDR3: CASSSGAQYF

V: TRBV2
D: .
size: few
J: TRBJ1-1
DNA: TGTGCCAGCAAGAATTCAGGGATGAACACTGAAGCTTTCTTT
CDR3: CASKNSGMNTEAFF

V: TRBV5-5
D: TRBD1
size: .
J: TRBJ2-5
DNA: TGTGCCAGCACGGGGACAGGTGAAGAGACCCAGTACTTC
CDR3: CASTGTGEETQYF

V: TRBV29-1
D: TRBD1
size: few
J: TRBJ1-2
DNA: TGCAGCGTTGAAGATCTTACCAGGGGGGACTATGGCTACACCTTC
CDR3: CSVEDLTRGDYGYTF

V: TRBV5-4
D: TRBD1
size: .
J: TRBJ2-1
DNA: TGTGCCAGCAGCTTGAAGAAAGCCGGGACAGGTCTCGACAATGAGCAGTTCTTC
CDR3: CASSLKKAGTGLDNEQFF

V: TRBV2
D: TRBD2
size: .
J: TRBJ2-1
DNA: TGTGCCAGCAGCAGACCCACTAGCGGGGGGCCTAATGAGCAGTTCTTC
CDR3: CASSRPTSGGPNEQFF

V: TRBV3-1/TRBV3-2
D: .
size: .
J: TRBJ1-2
DNA: TGTGCCAGCAGCCGCGACAGCTTCTATGGCTACACCTTC
CDR3: CASSRDSFYGYTF

V: TRBV11-2
D: .
size: .
J: TRBJ1-2
DNA: TGTGCCAGCAGCTTAGATCTTTCGGATGGCTACACCTTC
CDR3: CASSLDLSDGYTF

V: TRBV7-8
D: .
size: .
J: TRBJ2-1
DNA: TGTGCCAGCAGCTTAGTTATAGGGGGGGGCTCCTACAATGAGCAGTTCTTC
CDR3: CASSLVIGGGSYNEQFF

V: TRBV13
D: .
size: once
J: TRBJ2-3
DNA: TGTGCCAGCAGCTTGGGGGGGCGGGCAGATACGCAGTATTTT
CDR3: CASSLGGRADTQYF

V: TRBV11-3
D: .
size: .
J: TRBJ2-2
DNA: TGTGCCAGCAGCCCCGGTGCCGGGGAGCTGTTTTTT
CDR3: CASSPGAGELFF

V: TRBV7-2
D: .
size: once
J: TRBJ2-7
DNA: TGTGCCAGCAGCTTAGCGTCCGGGACTCATTACGAGCAGTACTTC
CDR3: CASSLASGTHYEQYF

V: TRBV24-1
D: .
size: .
J: TRBJ2-1
DNA: TGTGCCACCAGTGATTTCTTCCACAATGAGCAGTTCTTC
CDR3: CATSDFFHNEQFF

V: TRBV6-5
D: .
size: few
J: TRBJ2-2
DNA: TGTGCCAGCAGTTTTCGCGGGTTCACCGGGGAGCTGTTTTTT
CDR3: CASSFRGFTGELFF

V: TRBV11-3
D: .
size: .
J: TRBJ2-7
DNA: TGTGCCAGCAGCTTAGGACAGGCCGAGATCTACGAGCAGTACTTC
CDR3: CASSLGQAEIYEQYF

V: TRBV24-1
D: .
size: .
J: TRBJ1-5
DNA: TGTGCCACCAGTTCGCAGGGAAATGGTCAGCCCCAGCATTTT
CDR3: CATSSQGNGQPQHF

V: TRBV7-8
D: TRBD1
size: .
J: TRBJ2-1
DNA: TGTGCCAGCAGCTCCCTGACAGGGGGCTTTATAAATGAGCAGTTCTTC
CDR3: CASSSLTGGFINEQFF

V: TRBV25-1
D: .
size: .
J: TRBJ1-2
DNA: TGTGCCAGCAGTCACTTCAGGGCTGGCTACACCTTC
CDR3: CASSHFRAGYTF

V: TRBV2
D: .
size: .
J: TRBJ2-3
DNA: TGTGCCAGCAGTGAAGTGGGGGGGGCGGGAGATACGCAGTATTTT
CDR3: CASSEVGGAGDTQYF

V: TRBV6-5
D: TRBD2
size: .
J: TRBJ2-7
DNA: TGTGCCAGCAAATTTGGGGGGGGTGCATACGAGCAGTACTTC
CDR3: CASKFGGGAYEQYF

V: TRBV7-2
D: .
size: few
J: TRBJ2-4
DNA: TGTGCCAGCAGCTCTTTATCAGTCCCCAGAATTCAGTACTTC
CDR3: CASSSLSVPRIQYF

V: TRBV25-1
D: .
size: .
J: TRBJ2-7
DNA: TGTGCCAGCAGTGAATCGGGCGGGGCAGTAAAGAGCGAGCAGTACTTC
CDR3: CASSESGGAVKSEQYF

V: TRBV15
D: .
size: .
J: TRBJ2-3
DNA: TGTGCCACCAGCAGAGAAGATCGAGGTACTAAGTATTTT
CDR3: CATSREDRGTKYF

V: TRBV9
D: .
size: .
J: TRBJ2-2
DNA: TGTGCCAGCAGCGGCCAGGGAAACACCGGGGAGCTGTTTTTT
CDR3: CASSGQGNTGELFF

V: TRBV10-2
D: TRBD2
size: few
J: TRBJ2-2
DNA: TGCGCCAGCAAGGAGACTAGCGGGTACACCGGGGAGCTGTTTTTT
CDR3: CASKETSGYTGELFF

V: TRBV5-1
D: TRBD1
size: .
J: TRBJ2-5
DNA: TGCGCCAGCAGCACACAGGGGAGTGGGACCCAGTACTTC
CDR3: CASSTQGSGTQYF

V: TRBV3-1/TRBV3-2
D: .
size: .
J: TRBJ1-5
DNA: TGTGCCAGCAGCCAAGATGCGGGTAAGGGCAATCAGCCCCAGCATTTT
CDR3: CASSQDAGKGNQPQHF

V: TRBV7-4
D: .
size: few
J: TRBJ1-2
DNA: TGTGCCAGCAGCTTATGCCAGGCTGGTGGCTACACCTTC
CDR3: CASSLCQAGGYTF

V: TRBV10-3
D: TRBD2
size: .
J: TRBJ2-1
DNA: TGTGCCACGGGGGACTACGAAGACAATGAGCAGTTCTTC
CDR3: CATGDYEDNEQFF

V: TRBV5-6
D: .
size: .
J: TRBJ2-3
DNA: TGTGCCAGCAGCTTGTTACAGGTCTGGACAGATACGCAGTATTTT
CDR3: CASSLLQVWTDTQYF

V: TRBV4-3
D: .
size: .
J: TRBJ1-4
DNA: TGCGCCAGCGGGGATGCGGGGGGAGGGGCAAAACTGTTTTTT
CDR3: CASGDAGGGAKLFF

V: TRBV7-9
D: .
size: .
J: TRBJ1-1
DNA: TGTGCCAGCAGGCAACAGGAATCGAACACTGAAGCTTTCTTT
CDR3: CASRQQESNTEAFF

V: TRBV5-1
D: .
size: .
J: TRBJ1-6
DNA: TGCGCCAGCAGCTCCCAGGGAGGAGACAATTCACCCCTCCACTTT
CDR3: CASSSQGGDNSPLHF

V: TRBV2
D: TRBD2
size: .
J: TRBJ2-5
DNA: TGTGCCAGCAGGAGAGCGGGGGGGTACCAAGAGACCCAGTACTTC
CDR3: CASRRAGGYQETQYF

V: TRBV15
D: .
size: few
J: TRBJ1-1
DNA: TGTGCCACCAGCAGGGGAGGGGGATTTGAAGCTTTCTTT
CDR3: CATSRGGGFEAFF

V: TRBV19
D: .
size: few
J: TRBJ1-1
DNA: TGTGCCAGTAGTATCGGGGGTTGGACTGAAGCTTTCTTT
CDR3: CASSIGGWTEAFF

V: TRBV6-4
D: .
size: .
J: TRBJ2-3
DNA: TGTGCCAGCAGTGTTCAAGCGGGCACAGATACGCAGTATTTT
CDR3: CASSVQAGTDTQYF

V: TRBV7-2
D: .
size: .
J: TRBJ1-2
DNA: TGTGCCAGCAGCCCCCGACTCGGACTTCCTAACTATGGCTACACCTTC
CDR3: CASSPRLGLPNYGYTF

V: TRBV5-4
D: .
size: .
J: TRBJ2-3
DNA: TGTGCCAGCAGCCCTACTCCCGGGACTGCGAACACAGATACGCAGTATTTT
CDR3: CASSPTPGTANTDTQYF

V: TRBV18
D: .
size: .
J: TRBJ2-5
DNA: TGTGCCAGCTCACCAGAGGGCAGCGAGACCCAGTACTTC
CDR3: CASSPEGSETQYF

V: TRBV2
D: .
size: .
J: TRBJ1-2
DNA: TGTGCCAGCAGTGAAGCGTCAGGCCCGTCCTATGGCTACACCTTC
CDR3: CASSEASGPSYGYTF

V: TRBV6-5
D: .
size: few
J: TRBJ1-1
DNA: TGTGCCAGCAAATACCAGGGGAACACTGAAGCTTTCTTT
CDR3: CASKYQGNTEAFF

V: TRBV3-1/TRBV3-2
D: .
size: .
J: TRBJ2-2
DNA: TGTGCCAGCAGCCGGCGGGGGAACACCGGGGAGCTGTTTTTT
CDR3: CASSRRGNTGELFF

V: TRBV27
D: TRBD2
size: .
J: TRBJ2-1
DNA: TGTGCCAGTAAAGCGGGGGACCTCACCGAGAATGAGCAGTTCTTC
CDR3: CASKAGDLTENEQFF

V: TRBV10-3
D: TRBD1
size: .
J: TRBJ2-2
DNA: TGTGCCATCAAACAGGGGTTCCCGGTGGGGGAGCTGTTTTTT
CDR3: CAIKQGFPVGELFF

V: TRBV7-8
D: .
size: .
J: TRBJ1-1
DNA: TGTGCCAGCAGCTCCAAGCAGCGGACTGAAGCTTTCTTT
CDR3: CASSSKQRTEAFF

V: TRBV6-4
D: .
size: .
J: TRBJ1-6
DNA: TGTGCCAGTGGCTCGGGACAACGTAATTCACCCCTCCACTTT
CDR3: CASGSGQRNSPLHF

V: TRBV9
D: TRBD2
size: .
J: TRBJ2-5
DNA: TGTGCCAGCAGCCGGACTAGCGGAAGCCAAGAGACCCAGTACTTC
CDR3: CASSRTSGSQETQYF

V: TRBV6-1
D: TRBD2
size: few
J: TRBJ2-1
DNA: TGTGCCAGCAGTGAATCCCAGCGGGGGGGGTCTTTTAGCTCCTACAATGAGCAGTTCTTC
CDR3: CASSESQRGGSFSSYNEQFF

V: TRBV30
D: TRBD1
size: .
J: TRBJ2-1
DNA: TGTGCCTGGCAACGTGGGACAGTCTACAATGAGCAGTTCTTC
CDR3: CAWQRGTVYNEQFF

V: TRBV7-9
D: .
size: .
J: TRBJ1-1
DNA: TGTGCCAGCAGCTTTCAGGGGAACACTGAAGCTTTCTTT
CDR3: CASSFQGNTEAFF